The 18 T cell receptor beta chains below all came from one sample that was sequenced in a study of blood T cell repertoires in COVID-19. Method: immunoSEQ multiplex PCR; TCRdb's copy keeps in-frame clones and lacks some. The table records 250,000 to 350,000 clones, 89% of them present only once. The sequenced material came from peripheral blood. These receptors were taken from a woman aged 60-75 years with acute or convalescent COVID-19.

This chain joins TRBV18 and TRBJ2-7, with 10 bases matching TRBD2. CDR1 and CDR2 from the germline V gene are KGHSH and LQKENI. CDR3 size: 15 residues. V gave up 3 bases and J gave up 4 bases; unmatched junction bases: 6. The CDR3 DNA sequence: TGTGCCAGCTCACCTCCAGCGGGAGGGCCGTACGAGCAGTACTTC. Its protein product is CASSPPAGGPYEQYF.

V and J are TRBV30 and TRBJ1-2; TRBD1 might be the D (6 bases). Germline V gene lookup returns CDR1 GTSNPN and CDR2 SVGIG (reference sequence). Trimming cost V 2 bases and J 8 bases, with 18 bases left between them. The CDR3 sequence is 14 residues long. The CDR3 reads CAWSTWTAQLGYTF. The DNA for the CDR3 is TGTGCCTGGAGTACTTGGACAGCTCAGTTGGGCTACACCTTC.

The chain has TRBV18 and TRBJ2-5, with a tentative D call TRBD2 (5 bases). Deletions cut 0 bases from V and 2 bases from J, with 7 bases between. The length of the CDR3 is 14 residues. CDR1 is KGHSH, CDR2 LQKENI, per germline. CDR3 DNA sequence: TGTGCCAGCTCACCACCGTCGGGACAAGAGACCCAGTACTTC. Encoded protein: CASSPPSGQETQYF.

The genes are TRBV11-1 and TRBJ2-7, with 7 bases aligning to TRBD2. V gave up 3 bases and J gave up 2 bases; unmatched junction bases: 10. CDR1 and CDR2 from the germline V gene are SGHAT and FQDESV (reference sequence). The CDR3 totals 16 residues. The CDR3 coding sequence is TGTGCCAGCAGCTTGATGGGGGGGGTTACGACCTACGAGCAGTACTTC. It codes for CASSLMGGVTTYEQYF.

This chain joins TRBV10-2 and TRBJ2-2; weak D call: TRBD2 (5 bases). This CDR3 spans 15 amino acids. Germline V gene sequence: CDR1 WSHSY, CDR2 SAAADI. The ends were cut back, 2 bases at V and 5 bases at J, with 12 bases in the middle. In nucleotides, the CDR3 is TGCGCCAGCAGTGAGCGGCACGAGGGAACCGGGGAGCTGTTTTTT. Translated: CASSERHEGTGELFF.

The chain carries TRBV12-3 or TRBV12-4 and TRBJ2-5; 7 positions match TRBD1. Unmatched junction bases numbered 2, after V lost 6 bases and J lost 1 base. This CDR3 is built from 13 residues. The CDR3 is CASSRDSQETQYF. The CDR3 DNA sequence: TGTGCCAGCAGCAGGGACAGCCAAGAGACCCAGTACTTC.

About this clone itself: This specimen includes other DNA sequences encoding the same CDR3. The chain carries TRBV12-3 or TRBV12-4 and TRBJ1-2, with D tentatively TRBD1 (6 bases). The CDR3 contains 13 residues. The V end was cut by 6 bases, the J end by 5 bases, with 13 bases between. CDR3 bases: TGTGCCAGCAGCCTACAGGGCGGGTATGGCTACACCTTC. Amino acids: CASSLQGGYGYTF.

This clone was observed a single time. The chain has TRBV28 and TRBJ2-1, with 9 bases that match TRBD2. This CDR3 has 15 residues. Germline lookup yields CDR1 MDHEN and CDR2 SYDVKM. The V gene end was trimmed by 2 bases and the J gene end by 5 bases; junction bases not matched to a gene: 4. CDR3 in DNA: TGTGCCAGCAGTTTAGAGCGGGGGGCCCACAATGAGCAGTTCTTC. The encoded protein is CASSLERGAHNEQFF. Together with reference TRBV28 and TRBJ2-1, the CDR3 gives the full variable domain: DVKVTQSSRYLVKRTGEKVFLECVQDMDHENMFWYRQDPGLGLRLIYFSYDVKMKEKGDIPEGYSVSREKKERFSLILESASTNQTSMYLCASSLERGAHNEQFFGPGTRLTVL.

The gene calls are TRBV28 and TRBJ2-7; 7 bases align to TRBD2. J gave up 1 base and V 6 bases, and 9 bases lay outside the gene matches. From germline, CDR1 is MDHEN and CDR2 SYDVKM. The CDR3 sequence is 15 residues long. The CDR3 nucleotides read TGTGCCAGCAGATCCGGTGGGGGAGGGTCCTACGAGCAGTACTTC. Protein product: CASRSGGGGSYEQYF.

The chain is built from TRBV5-6 and TRBJ1-1, with 12 bases aligning to TRBD1. V shed 3 bases, J shed 8 bases, and the junction held 5 bases outside the gene matches. The CDR3 spans 14 residues. Looked up from germline, CDR1 is SGHDT and CDR2 is YYEEEE. CDR3 in amino acids: CASSWDRGRPEAFF. CDR3 in DNA: TGTGCCAGCAGCTGGGACAGGGGGCGACCCGAAGCTTTCTTT.

DNA of the CDR3: TGTGCCAGCAGCGCAGTCCCCAACTATGGCTACACCTTC. This codes for CASSAVPNYGYTF. This chain joins TRBV2 and TRBJ1-2; unclear D gene. CDR1 and CDR2 (germline): SNHLY, FYNNEI. Trimming left V 6 bases short and J 2 bases short, with 10 bases between. The CDR3 extends over 13 amino acids.

The V and J genes are TRBV5-6 and TRBJ2-3; 7 bases fit TRBD1. The length of the CDR3 is 15 residues. Trimming cost V 5 bases and J 0 bases; bases outside gene matches: 6. Germline V CDR1 and CDR2: SGHDT, YYEEEE. The CDR3 sequence: CASSQGVSSTDTQYF. The CDR3 DNA is TGTGCCAGCAGTCAGGGGGTTTCTAGCACAGATACGCAGTATTTT.

This chain joins TRBV12-3 or TRBV12-4 and TRBJ1-1; TRBD1 matches 7 bases. V was clipped by 7 bases and J by 7 bases; unmatched bases: 9. CDR3 length: 13 residues. In DNA, the CDR3 is TGTGCCAGCAAAGGGACAGCCACCGGTGAAGCTTTCTTT. Residues: CASKGTATGEAFF.

This rearrangement joins TRBV9 to TRBJ2-3; TRBD1 agrees at 8 bases. Trimming cost V 4 bases and J 0 bases; bases outside gene matches: 16. The CDR3 has 19 residues. Germline V gene data show CDR1 as SGDLS and CDR2 as YYNGEE. CDR3 loop: CASSLISGQGASSTDTQYF. The CDR3 bases are TGTGCCAGCAGCCTCATCTCCGGGCAGGGGGCTTCTAGCACAGATACGCAGTATTTT.

This clone was picked up one time. The rearrangement uses TRBV14 and TRBJ2-1; TRBD1 matches 9 bases. Germline-derived CDR1 and CDR2 are SGHDN and FVKESK. Germline trimming cut 1 base from V and 6 bases from J; bases unmatched to any gene: 16. The CDR3 is made up of 19 amino acids. The DNA for the CDR3 is TGTGCCAGCAGCCAAGTTAGAGTTTGGGACAGGGTAATCACCAATGAGCAGTTCTTC. Its protein is CASSQVRVWDRVITNEQFF.

The chain combines TRBV3-1 (or the pseudogene TRBV3-2) with TRBJ1-2, with D maybe TRBD1 (6 bases). The germline V gene has CDR1 LGHDT and CDR2 YNNKEL (reference sequence). Trimming left V 4 bases short and J 7 bases short, with 16 bases between. The CDR3 is made up of 14 amino acids. CDR3 loop: CASSPQQGRLGYTF. In DNA, the CDR3 is TGTGCCAGCAGCCCGCAGCAGGGGCGACTTGGCTACACCTTC.

This clone was seen once. The chain is built from TRBV7-9 and TRBJ2-2; perhaps TRBD1 as D (6 bases). Trimming removed 8 bases from V and 1 base from J, with 14 bases in between. The CDR3 runs to 15 residues. Germline V gives CDR1 SEHNR, CDR2 FQNEAQ (reference sequence). Here the CDR3 reads CASAPLTGNTGELFF. CDR3 nucleotide sequence: TGTGCCAGCGCGCCTTTGACAGGGAACACCGGGGAGCTGTTTTTT.

This chain connects TRBV7-6 to TRBJ2-7, with 8 bases lining up with TRBD2. Germline CDR1 is SGHVS and CDR2 is FNYEAQ. The CDR3 contains 15 residues. Trimming cost V 5 bases and J 1 base; bases outside gene matches: 7. For the CDR3, the DNA is TGTGCCAGCAGCACTCTTGGACTAGCATCCTACGAGCAGTACTTC. Translated: CASSTLGLASYEQYF.